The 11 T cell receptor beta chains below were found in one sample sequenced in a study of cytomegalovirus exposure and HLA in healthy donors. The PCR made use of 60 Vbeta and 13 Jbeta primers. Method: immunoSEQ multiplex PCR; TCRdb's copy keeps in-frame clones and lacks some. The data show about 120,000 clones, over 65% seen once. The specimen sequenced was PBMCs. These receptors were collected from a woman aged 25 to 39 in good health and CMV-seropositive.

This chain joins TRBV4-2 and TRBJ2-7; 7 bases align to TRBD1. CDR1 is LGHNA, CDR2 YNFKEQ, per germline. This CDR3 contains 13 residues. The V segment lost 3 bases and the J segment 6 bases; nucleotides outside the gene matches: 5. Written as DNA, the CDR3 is TGTGCCAGCAGCCACGACAGGGTGACCGAGCAGTACTTC. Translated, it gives CASSHDRVTEQYF.

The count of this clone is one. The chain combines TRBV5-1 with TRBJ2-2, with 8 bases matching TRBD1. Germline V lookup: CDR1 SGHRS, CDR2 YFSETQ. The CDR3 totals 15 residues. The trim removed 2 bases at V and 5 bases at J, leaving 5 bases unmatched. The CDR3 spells CASSFQGAETGELFF. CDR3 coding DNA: TGCGCCAGCAGCTTTCAGGGGGCAGAGACCGGGGAGCTGTTTTTT.

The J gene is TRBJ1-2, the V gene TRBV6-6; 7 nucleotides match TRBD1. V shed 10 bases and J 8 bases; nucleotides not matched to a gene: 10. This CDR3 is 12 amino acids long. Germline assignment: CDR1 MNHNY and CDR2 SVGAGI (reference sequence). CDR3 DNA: TGTGCCACCGGAGAGGGGGCGAGGGGCTACACCTTC. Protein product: CATGEGARGYTF.

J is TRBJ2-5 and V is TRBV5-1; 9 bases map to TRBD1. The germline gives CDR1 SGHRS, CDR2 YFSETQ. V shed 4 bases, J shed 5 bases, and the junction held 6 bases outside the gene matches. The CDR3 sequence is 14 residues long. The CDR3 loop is CASSLGTGRETQYF. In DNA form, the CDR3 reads TGCGCCAGCAGCCTGGGGACAGGGAGGGAGACCCAGTACTTC.

The CDR3 here is CAWSNDGLAGTDTQYF. For the CDR3, the DNA is TGTGCCTGGAGTAATGATGGTCTAGCGGGCACAGATACGCAGTATTTT. The V call is TRBV30, the J call TRBJ2-3; 7 bases agree with TRBD2. V lost 2 bases, J lost 1 base, and 9 bases stayed unmatched. The germline gives CDR1 GTSNPN, CDR2 SVGIG (reference sequence). There are 16 residues in the CDR3.

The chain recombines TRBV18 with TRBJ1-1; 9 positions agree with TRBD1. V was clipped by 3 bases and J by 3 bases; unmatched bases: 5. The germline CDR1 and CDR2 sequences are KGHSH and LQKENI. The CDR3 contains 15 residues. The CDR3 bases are TGTGCCAGCTCACCTCAACAGGGGGCAGACACTGAAGCTTTCTTT. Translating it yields CASSPQQGADTEAFF.

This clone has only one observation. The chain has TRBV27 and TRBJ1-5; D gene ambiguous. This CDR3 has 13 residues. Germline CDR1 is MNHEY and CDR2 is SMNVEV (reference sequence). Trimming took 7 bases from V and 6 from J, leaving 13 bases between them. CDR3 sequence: CASMLKGGQPQHF. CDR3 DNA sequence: TGTGCCAGCATGCTCAAAGGAGGTCAGCCCCAGCATTTT.

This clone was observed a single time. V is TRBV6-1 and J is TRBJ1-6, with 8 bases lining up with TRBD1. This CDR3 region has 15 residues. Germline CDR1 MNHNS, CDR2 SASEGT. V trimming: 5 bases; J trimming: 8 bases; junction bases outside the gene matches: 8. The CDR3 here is CASSPWSQGDSPLHF. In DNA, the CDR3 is TGTGCCAGCAGTCCGTGGTCACAGGGGGATTCACCCCTCCACTTT.

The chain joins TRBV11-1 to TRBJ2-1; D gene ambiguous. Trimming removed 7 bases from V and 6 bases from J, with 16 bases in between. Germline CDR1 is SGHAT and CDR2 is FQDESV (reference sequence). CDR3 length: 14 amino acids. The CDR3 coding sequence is TGTGCCAGCACCGACACAGCTGACGGCAATGAGCAGTTCTTC. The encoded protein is CASTDTADGNEQFF.

CDR3 nucleotide sequence: TGTGCCAGCTCTCCCGAACAGGGATCGCGCTACGAGCAGTACTTC. Protein product: CASSPEQGSRYEQYF. The rearrangement joins TRBV18 to TRBJ2-7; possible D gene TRBD1, 6 bases. The germline V gene has CDR1 KGHSH and CDR2 LQKENI. This CDR3 contains 15 residues. The V and J ends lost 6 bases and 3 bases respectively, with 18 bases between them. Complete variable domain (other parts from reference TRBV18 and TRBJ2-7): NAGVMQNPRHLVRRRGQEARLRCSPMKGHSHVYWYRQLPEEGLKFMVYLQKENIIDESGMPKERFSAEFPKEGPSILRIQQVVRGDSAAYFCASSPEQGSRYEQYFGPGTRLTVT.

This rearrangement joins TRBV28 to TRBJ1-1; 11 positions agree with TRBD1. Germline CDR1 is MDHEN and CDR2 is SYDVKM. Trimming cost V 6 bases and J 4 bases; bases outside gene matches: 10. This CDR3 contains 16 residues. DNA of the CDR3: TGTGCCAGCAGCCGCTTGGGACAGGGGGTCGGCACTGAAGCTTTCTTT. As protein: CASSRLGQGVGTEAFF.